The clone carrying this T cell receptor (beta chain) was counted ten times or more. The data were taken from a study of OX40 agonist ivuxolimab in advanced cancers. CDR3 size: 12 residues. Germline lookup yields CDR1 MNHEY and CDR2 SVGAGI. Trimming at V came to 10 bases and at J to 11 bases, leaving 8 bases not matched to a gene. Only in-frame clones appear in the TCRdb table, and some are missing; sequencing was by immunoSEQ multiplex PCR. The sample lists approximately 81,000 clones; more than 65% were seen once. Material: CD4+ or CD8+ T cells sorted from blood, obtained in a trial of the OX40 agonist ivuxolimab. The V and J genes are TRBV6-5 and TRBJ1-3; 10 positions agree with TRBD1. This clonotype was sampled from an adult with an advanced solid tumor such as melanoma, head and neck, liver or kidney cancer. The chain's CDR3 is CATGTGDQSIYF. The CDR3 coding sequence is TGTGCCACCGGGACAGGGGATCAGTCCATATATTTT.